The T cell receptor beta chain described here comes from a study of cytomegalovirus exposure and HLA in healthy donors. This clone showed up just once. J gave up 4 bases and V 0 bases, and 5 bases lay outside the gene matches. Germline V lookup: CDR1 KGHSH, CDR2 LQKENI. CDR3 length: 18 residues. PCR amplification relied on 60 Vbeta primers (plus 13 Jbeta primers). The protocol was immunoSEQ multiplex PCR, while the TCRdb copy is restricted to in-frame clones and leaves out a portion. The sample consists of under 140,000 clones, around 88% of them appearing once. Sequenced material: PBMCs. This TCR was sampled from a man in his forties or fifties in good health and CMV-seronegative. The chain couples TRBV18 to TRBJ2-6; TRBD1 agrees at 11 bases. The DNA of the CDR3 is TGTGCCAGCTCACCACCCGGGACAGGGGGTACGGGGGCCAACGTCCTGACTTTC. This codes for CASSPPGTGGTGANVLTF.